This T cell receptor (beta chain) comes out of a study of cytomegalovirus exposure and HLA in healthy donors. Background on the study: The study's early data release held approximately 91 million unique TCRs from HLA-typed donors. Study-level points and caveats: Using the classifier, cytomegalovirus status was reportedly diagnosed with high specificity and sensitivity. There was a cluster of highly shared sequence variants that was likely a sequencing artifact.

This CDR3 contains 11 residues. The germline V gene has CDR1 SGHAT and CDR2 FQDESV (reference sequence). Note on this clone: The antigen remains unidentified. Germline and junction disagree at one end, which may indicate a read error.

This PCR relied on a set of 60 Vbeta primers and 13 Jbeta primers. Repertoires were generated with immunoSEQ multiplex PCR, while TCRdb's copy carries only in-frame clones and drops some. The sample lists about 110,000 clones; around 80% were seen once. The sequence was obtained from a man aged 25-45 years in good health and CMV-seropositive. The source material was PBMCs. The rearrangement uses TRBV11-1 and TRBJ2-7; 7 nucleotides match TRBD2. The CDR3 loop is CASSSAAGVHF. As DNA, the CDR3 is TGTGCCAGCAGCTCGGCCGCGGGGGTCCACTTC.